This T cell receptor (beta chain) was sequenced in a study of blood T cells in healthy people across ages. Germline values: CDR1 SEHNR, CDR2 FQNEAQ (reference sequence). The germline V and J ends were trimmed by 1 base and 7 bases, with 17 bases remaining between them. This CDR3 has 15 amino acids. This clonotype has just one count. A sample-barcoded 5' primer and a J-beta primer mix were used in a second PCR of about 7 to 12 cycles. TCRdb reprocessed the 5' RACE reads with MiXCR, giving one entry per CDR3 protein. The table includes some 1,500,000 distinct CDR3 sequences, roughly 43% detected once. Input material: blood. This TCR derives from a woman aged 18-30 years in good health. The chain combines TRBV7-9 with TRBJ2-7; a possible D gene is TRBD2 (6 bases). CDR3 nucleotide sequence: TGTGCCAGCAGCTTAGGTGGTCTAGCGTCGGGTGAGCAGTACTTC. As protein: CASSLGGLASGEQYF.